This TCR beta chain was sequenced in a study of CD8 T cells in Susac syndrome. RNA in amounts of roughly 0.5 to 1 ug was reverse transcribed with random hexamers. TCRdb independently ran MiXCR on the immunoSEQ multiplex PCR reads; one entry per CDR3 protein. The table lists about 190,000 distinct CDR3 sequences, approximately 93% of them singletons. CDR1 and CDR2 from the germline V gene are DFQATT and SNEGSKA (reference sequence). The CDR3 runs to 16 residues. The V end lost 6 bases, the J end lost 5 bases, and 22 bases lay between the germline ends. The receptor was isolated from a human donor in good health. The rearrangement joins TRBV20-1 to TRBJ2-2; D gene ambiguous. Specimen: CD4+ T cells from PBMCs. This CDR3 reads CSASRMGNPTTGELFF. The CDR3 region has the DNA TGCAGTGCCTCGCGTATGGGTAACCCCACGACCGGGGAGCTGTTTTTT.